The 32 T cell receptor beta chains presented below share a single source sample, sequenced in a study of blood T cell repertoires in COVID-19. Only in-frame clones appear in the TCRdb table, and some are missing; sequencing was by immunoSEQ multiplex PCR. The sample holds around 200,000 clones, 70% to 90% seen once. The sequenced sample was peripheral blood. These receptors were collected from a woman aged 80 or over with acute or convalescent COVID-19.

This clone appeared a single time. The junction does not match germline at one end; this may be a read error. V and J are TRBV7-9 and TRBJ2-1, with TRBD2 matching 11 bases. Germline V CDR1 and CDR2: SEHNR, FQNEAQ (reference sequence). The CDR3 sequence is 12 residues long. The CDR3 is CASSLTSGRLIF. CDR3 coding DNA: TGTGCCAGCAGCCTAACTAGCGGGAGATTAATCTTC.

This chain uses TRBV9 with TRBJ2-3; TRBD2 agrees at 14 bases. Germline V CDR1 and CDR2: SGDLS, YYNGEE. V dropped 2 bases and J dropped 4; count of bases not matched to a gene: 6. The CDR3 sequence is 17 residues long. This CDR3 is CASSVGTSGRGADTQYF. The CDR3 DNA sequence: TGTGCCAGCAGCGTGGGGACTAGCGGGAGAGGGGCAGATACGCAGTATTTT.

This CDR3 reads CASLGAKYGYTF. In DNA, the CDR3 is TGTGCCAGTTTAGGGGCAAAGTATGGCTACACCTTC. The chain recombines TRBV19 with TRBJ1-2; D possibly corresponds to TRBD1 (5 bases). The CDR3 is 12 amino acids. V was cut by 8 bases and J by 5 bases, with 12 bases left in between. Germline V gives CDR1 LNHDA, CDR2 SQIVND (reference sequence). Drawing the rest from reference TRBV19 and TRBJ1-2, the complete variable domain is DGGITQSPKYLFRKEGQNVTLSCEQNLNHDAMYWYRQDPGQGLRLIYYSQIVNDFQKGDIAEGYSVSREKKESFPLTVTSAQKNPTAFYLCASLGAKYGYTFGSGTRLTVV.

CDR3 loop: CATRGGALHF. For the CDR3, the DNA is TGTGCCACCAGAGGGGGGGCCCTCCACTTT. This rearrangement joins TRBV24-1 to TRBJ1-6; D perhaps matches TRBD1 (6 bases). The CDR3 totals 10 residues. V lost 7 bases and J 14 bases, leaving 8 bases between the germline ends. CDR1 and CDR2 (germline): KGHDR, SFDVKD.

CDR3 loop: CASSLTRVPSLNTEAFF. CDR3 DNA sequence: TGTGCCAGCAGTTTGACCAGGGTCCCCTCTCTGAACACTGAAGCTTTCTTT. This rearrangement joins TRBV6-2 or TRBV6-3 to TRBJ1-1, with D maybe TRBD1 (5 bases). CDR3 length equals 17 residues. The V gene's germline CDR1 is MNHEY and CDR2 SVGEGT. The V end was cut by 4 bases, the J end by 0 bases, with 18 bases between.

The V gene is TRBV2, the J gene TRBJ2-7, with 7 bases aligning to TRBD1. With V trimmed by 9 bases and J by 1 base, 9 bases remained unmatched. The CDR3 contains 14 residues. Per germline, CDR1 SNHLY and CDR2 FYNNEI. The CDR3 region is CASTIRGQSYEQYF. As DNA, the CDR3 is TGTGCCAGTACCATCAGGGGACAGTCCTACGAGCAGTACTTC.

V gene TRBV5-4 combines with J gene TRBJ2-7, with 13 positions matching TRBD2. The CDR3 covers 14 residues. Per the germline V gene, CDR1 is SGHNT and CDR2 is YYREEE (reference sequence). V lost 5 bases to trimming and J lost 5 bases; unmatched junction nucleotides: 4. CDR3 DNA: TGTGCCAGCAGACCGGGACTAGCGGGAAACGAGCAGTACTTC. Its protein product is CASRPGLAGNEQYF.

Here the CDR3 reads CASSVGTSVTYEQYF. The CDR3 coding sequence is TGTGCCAGCAGCGTTGGGACTAGCGTCACCTACGAGCAGTACTTC. The rearrangement joins TRBV6-5 to TRBJ2-7; 10 bases fit TRBD2. The V gene's germline CDR1 is MNHEY and CDR2 SVGAGI. The length of the CDR3 is 15 residues. Trimming at V came to 6 bases and at J to 2 bases, leaving 7 bases not matched to a gene.

The rearrangement links TRBV2 to TRBJ1-1; D uncertain. Trimming removed 7 bases at V and 10 bases at J, with 16 bases between. In germline, CDR1 is SNHLY, CDR2 FYNNEI. The CDR3 totals 12 residues. CDR3 amino acids: CASTVEREGAFF. CDR3 DNA: TGTGCCAGCACTGTTGAAAGGGAGGGAGCTTTCTTT.

The V and J genes are TRBV2 and TRBJ2-1, with TRBD2 matching over 9 bases. The CDR3 runs 14 residues. V was pared by 4 bases and J by 7 bases, with 5 bases of the junction left unmatched. The V gene's germline CDR1 is SNHLY and CDR2 FYNNEI. The CDR3 region has the DNA TGTGCCAGCAGTGGGGGGACTAGCCGAAATGAGCAGTTCTTC. Its translation: CASSGGTSRNEQFF.

This chain uses TRBV10-3 with TRBJ2-2, with D maybe TRBD2 (5 bases). V lost 3 bases, J lost 6 bases, and 8 bases lay in between. The CDR3 consists of 13 residues. Germline V CDR1 and CDR2: ENHRY, SYGVKD. CDR3 protein: CAISEAVAGELFF. The CDR3 bases are TGTGCCATCAGTGAAGCGGTCGCCGGGGAGCTGTTTTTT.

The chain employs TRBV5-1 and TRBJ2-1; tentative D call: TRBD2 (6 bases). From germline, CDR1 is SGHRS and CDR2 YFSETQ. V dropped 0 bases and J dropped 0 bases, with 13 bases sitting between them. The length of the CDR3 is 17 residues. DNA for the CDR3: TGCGCCAGCAGCTTGGGGATCGGAGGGCCCTCCTACAATGAGCAGTTCTTC. Translation gives CASSLGIGGPSYNEQFF.

The chain is built from TRBV6-6 and TRBJ1-2; TRBD1 matches at 9 bases. The CDR3 is made up of 14 amino acids. J lost 7 bases, V lost 2 bases, and 5 bases had no gene match. Per the germline V gene, CDR1 is MNHNY and CDR2 is SVGAGI (reference sequence). CDR3 sequence: CASSYAGTGLGYTF. As DNA, the CDR3 is TGTGCCAGCAGTTACGCCGGGACAGGGCTTGGCTACACCTTC.

The rearrangement uses TRBV7-2 and TRBJ2-5; TRBD1 matches at 9 bases. The CDR3 is 15 residues long. Germline CDR1 reads SGHTA; CDR2 reads FQGNSA. The junction had 4 bases not matched to a gene; V was cut back by 4 bases and J by 1 base. The CDR3 spells CASSSDRGFQETQYF. The CDR3 DNA follows: TGTGCCAGCAGCTCGGACAGGGGATTCCAAGAGACCCAGTACTTC.

The chain uses TRBV7-9 and TRBJ1-3; 8 bases fit TRBD1. Germline trimming cut 3 bases from V and 6 bases from J; bases unmatched to any gene: 4. Per the germline V gene, CDR1 is SEHNR and CDR2 is FQNEAQ (reference sequence). The CDR3 is 14 residues long. In nucleotides, the CDR3 is TGTGCCAGCAGCTTTGGACAGGGTGAAAACACCATATATTTT. It codes for CASSFGQGENTIYF. Variable domain in full (rest from reference TRBV7-9 and TRBJ1-3): DTGVSQNPRHKITKRGQNVTFRCDPISEHNRLYWYRQTLGQGPEFLTYFQNEAQLEKSRLLSDRFSAERPKGSFSTLEIQRTEQGDSAMYLCASSFGQGENTIYFGEGSWLTVV.

The chain has TRBV3-1 (or the pseudogene TRBV3-2) and TRBJ2-3; D may be TRBD1 (5 bases). The CDR3 is made up of 17 amino acids. Germline CDR1 is LGHDT and CDR2 is YNNKEL (reference sequence). Trimming removed 3 bases from V and 1 base from J, with 17 bases in between. CDR3 region: CASSQVTGPTGTDTQYF. DNA of the CDR3: TGTGCCAGCAGCCAGGTTACAGGCCCCACGGGCACAGATACGCAGTATTTT.

The chain recombines TRBV5-1 with TRBJ1-1, with 8 positions matching TRBD1. The germline V gene encodes CDR1 SGHRS and CDR2 YFSETQ. There are 15 residues in the CDR3. V lost 5 bases to trimming and J lost 4 bases; unmatched junction nucleotides: 10. In DNA, the CDR3 is TGCGCCAGCAGGAGGGCAGGGGGCGACGGCACTGAAGCTTTCTTT. This codes for CASRRAGGDGTEAFF. Full variable domain (missing parts from reference TRBV5-1 and TRBJ1-1): KAGVTQTPRYLIKTRGQQVTLSCSPISGHRSVSWYQQTPGQGLQFLFEYFSETQRNKGNFPGRFSGRQFSNSRSEMNVSTLELGDSALYLCASRRAGGDGTEAFFGQGTRLTVV.

This clone was recorded a few times. This chain joins TRBV7-3 and TRBJ2-2; D uncertain. V was cut by 5 bases and J by 11 bases, with 15 bases left in between. The CDR3 covers 13 residues. Germline-derived CDR1 and CDR2 are SGHTA and FQGTGA. CDR3 DNA: TGTGCCAGCAGCCCGCAGACTGTTGGAGAGCTGTTTTTT. It codes for CASSPQTVGELFF.

This clone was seen a single time. This chain uses TRBV13 with TRBJ2-3; 10 bases fit TRBD2. V shed 4 bases, J shed 6 bases, and the junction held 10 bases outside the gene matches. This CDR3 is built from 16 residues. Germline CDR1 is PRHDT and CDR2 is FYEKMQ (reference sequence). The CDR3: CASSWWSSGRGDTQYF. CDR3 nucleotides: TGTGCCAGCAGCTGGTGGTCTAGCGGGAGAGGTGATACGCAGTATTTT. Full variable domain (missing parts from reference TRBV13 and TRBJ2-3): AAGVIQSPRHLIKEKRETATLKCYPIPRHDTVYWYQQGPGQDPQFLISFYEKMQSDKGSIPDRFSAQQFSDYHSELNMSSLELGDSALYFCASSWWSSGRGDTQYFGPGTRLTVL.

The rearrangement uses TRBV28 and TRBJ1-5; D might be TRBD1 (5 bases). V gave up 7 bases and J gave up 4 bases, with 11 bases separating them. CDR1 is MDHEN, CDR2 SYDVKM, per germline. The CDR3 sequence is 13 residues long. In nucleotides, the CDR3 is TGTGCCAGCAATACGGGGGTAAATCAGCCCCAGCATTTT. It codes for CASNTGVNQPQHF. The variable domain in full, with the rest retrieved from reference TRBV28 and TRBJ1-5, is DVKVTQSSRYLVKRTGEKVFLECVQDMDHENMFWYRQDPGLGLRLIYFSYDVKMKEKGDIPEGYSVSREKKERFSLILESASTNQTSMYLCASNTGVNQPQHFGDGTRLSIL.

CDR3 sequence: CASRENELNTEAFF. Written as DNA, the CDR3 is TGTGCCAGCAGAGAAAACGAACTGAACACTGAAGCTTTCTTT. The chain uses TRBV18 and TRBJ1-1; D ambiguous. This CDR3 comprises 14 residues. CDR1 is KGHSH, CDR2 LQKENI, per germline. V shed 8 bases and J shed 0 bases, with 13 bases lying between them.

V is TRBV4-3 and J is TRBJ2-7; 7 nucleotides match TRBD1. Per the germline V gene, CDR1 is LGHNA and CDR2 is YSLEER. V lost 1 base, J lost 4 bases, and 7 bases stayed unmatched. The CDR3 sequence is 15 residues long. CDR3 DNA: TGCGCCAGCAGCCAAGGACAGGGCAGCCCTTACGAGCAGTACTTC. This encodes CASSQGQGSPYEQYF.

The table lists this clone with a count of one. As DNA, the CDR3 is TGTGCCAGCAGTTTAATCGTATCCTCCTACAATGAGCAGTTCTTC. As protein: CASSLIVSSYNEQFF. This chain uses TRBV27 with TRBJ2-1; D unresolved. The CDR3 consists of 15 residues. V shed 2 bases and J shed 0 bases, with 8 bases lying between them. The germline CDR1 and CDR2 sequences are MNHEY and SMNVEV (reference sequence).

The chain combines TRBV5-1 with TRBJ2-3; D perhaps matches TRBD2 (6 bases). With 4 bases removed from V and 2 bases from J, the gap between germline ends came to 11 bases. The CDR3 sequence is 14 residues long. Germline CDR1 is SGHRS and CDR2 is YFSETQ. This CDR3 reads CASSGGTDTDTQYF. CDR3 nucleotide sequence: TGCGCCAGCAGCGGCGGGACGGACACAGATACGCAGTATTTT.

V usage is TRBV11-2 and J usage is TRBJ2-1; 9 nucleotides agree with TRBD1. The CDR3 spans 19 residues. V lost 3 bases and J lost 6; bases outside the gene matches: 18. CDR1 and CDR2 from the germline V gene are SGHAT and FQNNGV. CDR3 nucleotide sequence: TGTGCCAGCAGCTTTTACAGGGGGCGCAGCATAGCGGACCTCAATGAGCAGTTCTTC. Translated: CASSFYRGRSIADLNEQFF.

The sample holds a few counts of this clone. This chain links TRBV19 with TRBJ1-5; D remains unclear. Germline-derived CDR1 and CDR2 are LNHDA and SQIVND (reference sequence). Trimming cost V 6 bases and J 6 bases, with 18 bases left between them. The CDR3 loop spans 15 amino acids. The CDR3 loop is CASRVSVTVFQPQHF. The CDR3 region has the DNA TGTGCCAGTAGAGTCTCCGTGACTGTGTTTCAGCCCCAGCATTTT.

The rearrangement uses TRBV7-9 and TRBJ2-7; 7 bases fit TRBD1. The germline CDR1 and CDR2 sequences are SEHNR and FQNEAQ (reference sequence). The V gene end was trimmed by 5 bases and the J gene end by 4 bases; junction bases not matched to a gene: 2. This CDR3 contains 12 residues. The CDR3 is CASSQDRYEQYF. The DNA of the CDR3 is TGTGCCAGCAGCCAGGACAGGTACGAGCAGTACTTC.

This chain links TRBV18 with TRBJ2-1, with D perhaps matching TRBD2 (6 bases). Deletions cut 1 base from V and 8 bases from J, with 9 bases between. This CDR3 has 13 amino acids. From germline, CDR1 is KGHSH and CDR2 LQKENI. The CDR3 spells CASSPRRRDEQFF. The CDR3 DNA follows: TGTGCCAGCTCACCACGGCGGAGGGATGAGCAGTTCTTC.

This clone has a handful of counts. The genes are TRBV19 and TRBJ2-4, with 8 bases lining up with TRBD2. Losses at the gene ends were 0 bases for V and 4 bases for J; bases not matched to a gene: 8. Germline CDR1 LNHDA, CDR2 SQIVND (reference sequence). CDR3 size: 17 residues. CDR3 amino acids: CASSIDGTSSLKNIQYF. Written as DNA, the CDR3 is TGTGCCAGTAGTATAGACGGGACTAGTAGCCTGAAAAACATTCAGTACTTC.

The gene calls are TRBV9 and TRBJ2-7; D is possibly TRBD1 (6 bases). The ends were cut back, 2 bases at V and 6 bases at J, with 12 bases in the middle. CDR1 is SGDLS, CDR2 YYNGEE, per germline. This CDR3 comprises 13 residues. The CDR3 sequence: CASSVQGLGEQYF. DNA for the CDR3: TGTGCCAGCAGCGTCCAGGGGTTGGGCGAGCAGTACTTC.

The chain has TRBV19 and TRBJ1-1, with D perhaps matching TRBD1 (5 bases). Germline-derived CDR1 and CDR2 are LNHDA and SQIVND (reference sequence). The CDR3 is made up of 14 amino acids. Trimming took 4 bases from V and 2 from J, leaving 11 bases between them. CDR3 DNA: TGTGCCAGTAGTAATAGACAGCCCAACACTGAAGCTTTCTTT. Translation: CASSNRQPNTEAFF.

In the case of this clone: Other DNA sequences from this sample encode an identical CDR3 as well. The chain uses TRBV7-3 and TRBJ1-1, with D tentatively TRBD1 (5 bases). Trimming took off 2 bases at V and 4 bases at J, with 8 bases between the two ends. This CDR3 comprises 13 residues. The germline V gene encodes CDR1 SGHTA and CDR2 FQGTGA. The CDR3 sequence is CASSLRGGTEAFF. The CDR3 coding sequence is TGTGCCAGCAGCTTACGGGGGGGCACTGAAGCTTTCTTT.